This T cell receptor (beta chain) came from a study of control samples from healthy donors and cancer patients. Sequencing was performed with immunoSEQ multiplex PCR; in TCRdb, only in-frame clones are kept and a portion is missing. The sample records 40,000 to 55,000 clones, approximately 89% being singletons. The CDR3 spans 16 residues. V lost 2 bases to trimming and J lost 2 bases, with 16 bases between them. CDR1 is MNHEY, CDR2 SMNVEV, per germline (reference sequence). The chain is built from TRBV27 and TRBJ2-7; D is undetermined. This TCR was recovered from a man in his forties or fifties with colorectal cancer. What was sequenced was PBMCs. The CDR3: CASSLEWHFNTYEQYF. The CDR3 DNA reads TGTGCCAGCAGTTTAGAGTGGCACTTCAATACCTACGAGCAGTACTTC.